The rows below give T cell receptor beta chains drawn from one sample of a study of blood T cell repertoires in COVID-19. TCRdb's table, derived via immunoSEQ multiplex PCR, lists solely in-frame clones and lacks some. The sample lists roughly 270,000 clones, roughly 85% seen once, with approximately 5.1% in the top ten. The sequencing input was peripheral blood. The source of these receptors is a man between 50 and 59 years old with active or convalescent COVID-19. The CDR3 runs from the conserved cysteine through the conserved F or W. D genes are given only for firm matches. A clone size is listed for some rows: how often the clone was seen (once, few, many), or a class if it is expanded.

TRBV18	-	-	TRBJ1-1	TGTGCCAGCTCACCGGGCAACACTGAAGCTTTCTTT	CASSPGNTEAFF
TRBV6-5	-	TRBD1	TRBJ1-4	TGTGCCAGCAGTTACGTCGGGACAGGGAAAAGGAAACTGTTTTTT	CASSYVGTGKRKLFF
TRBV2	once	-	TRBJ1-6	TGTGCCAGCAACTTGGACAGCGTAAATTCACCCCTCCACTTT	CASNLDSVNSPLHF
TRBV7-9	once	-	TRBJ2-7	TGTGCCAGCAGCTCGAACCAGGGGAACGAGCAGTACTTC	CASSSNQGNEQYF
TRBV5-5	-	-	TRBJ1-2	TGTGCCAGCAGCTTGGCTCAGGGGCCCGGCTACACCTTC	CASSLAQGPGYTF
TRBV2	few	-	TRBJ2-2	TGTGCCAGCAGTGAAAGGGGGGGAGCCACCGGGGAGCTGTTTTTT	CASSERGGATGELFF
TRBV30	-	TRBD1	TRBJ2-7	TGTGCCGGGGGTAAAGGGGGGACAGGGTTTAACGAGCAGTACTTC	CAGGKGGTGFNEQYF
TRBV30	-	TRBD2	TRBJ2-1	TGTGTGGGGGGGAGACTTTGGAATGAGCAGTTCTTC	CVGGRLWNEQFF
TRBV30	-	-	TRBJ1-4	TGTGCCTGGGACAACCAAAATGAAAAACTGTTTTTT	CAWDNQNEKLFF
TRBV9	-	-	TRBJ1-3	TGTGCCAGCAGCCCGGGCCAGGGATCTGGAAACACCATATATTTT	CASSPGQGSGNTIYF
TRBV4-1	-	-	TRBJ1-3	TGCGCCAGCAGCCAAGATGAGAGGACTGGAAACACCATATATTTT	CASSQDERTGNTIYF
TRBV28	-	TRBD1	TRBJ1-2	TGTGCCACCGGACAGGGTGACTATGGCTACACCTTC	CATGQGDYGYTF
TRBV20-1	few	-	TRBJ2-2	TGCAGTGCTAGTGCCGGCACCGGGGAGCTGTTTTTT	CSASAGTGELFF
TRBV6-5	-	TRBD2	TRBJ2-3	TGTGCCAGCCCCGGACTAGCGGGCTTCACAGATACGCAGTATTTT	CASPGLAGFTDTQYF
TRBV7-9	-	TRBD1	TRBJ1-2	TGTGCCAGCAGCTCGGGACAGGGTACCTATGGCTACACCTTC	CASSSGQGTYGYTF
TRBV28	-	TRBD1	TRBJ1-2	TGTGCCAGCAGTTATGGTGGGACAGGGTATGGTCGTAACTATGGCTACACCTTC	CASSYGGTGYGRNYGYTF
TRBV5-4	-	TRBD2	TRBJ2-5	TGTGCCAGCAGCTTGGAACTAGCGGGGGGGGTAGGGACCCAGTACTTC	CASSLELAGGVGTQYF
TRBV7-2	-	-	TRBJ1-6	TGTGCCAGCAGCTTAGGGCTCGCGAGGGGGAATTCACCCCTCCACTTT	CASSLGLARGNSPLHF
TRBV30	-	-	TRBJ1-1	TGTGCCTGGGTGCAAGCCACTACCGCTGAAGCTTTCTTT	CAWVQATTAEAFF
TRBV7-9	-	-	TRBJ1-6	TGTGCCAGCAGCTTAGTGCTAGACGGGAAACTTTGGTCACCCCTCCACTTT	CASSLVLDGKLWSPLHF
TRBV30	-	TRBD2	TRBJ2-1	TGTGCCTGGACCGGGACTAGCGGGAGGGCCCGCTACAATGAGCAGTTCTTC	CAWTGTSGRARYNEQFF